This T cell receptor (beta chain) was obtained from a study of cytomegalovirus exposure and HLA in healthy donors (dated by TCRdb to about 2017). In the study overall: An earlier analysis of approximately 590 of the donors reported approximately 300 Gb of sequence data and 100 million to 130 million unique TCR beta sequences from 150 million to 200 million T cells. Genome-wide SNP genotypes for about 65% of the roughly 700 donors were used in a later genetic analysis, which treated that subset as a discovery cohort. The genetic ancestry cluster associated with self-reported Caucasian donors included about 81% of the roughly 360 genotyped donors. Class I and class II HLA loci were covered by the typing at four-digit resolution. Several DR-DQ haplotypes were handled as single units for association and clustering because linkage in the cohort was strong. An earlier analysis of around 580 of the donors used high-throughput TCR beta sequencing to judge whether each TCR beta V gene segment behaved as functional or pseudogenic. Rather than using new phenotypic data, the later analysis identified candidate immune exposures from TCR beta sequences and from how often those sequences occurred across donors. An early release that covered around 590 HLA-typed donors contained approximately 300 gigabases of sequencing data and some 87 million unique TCR sequences. On average, roughly 240,000 unique TCR beta nucleotide sequences were sequenced per donor among 398 genotyped donors of the cohort, with roughly 19% of those sequences being non-productive. Typing coverage varied by locus: about 620-640 donors for A, B, C, DRB1 and DQB1; some 520 for DQA1; some 610 for DPA1; 450 to 480 for DPB1. All discovery cohort repertoires had been generated using a single sequencing platform. To study patterns of TCR occurrence, a later analysis re-analyzed previously published TCR beta repertoires from several hundred donors and added high-resolution HLA genotyping. To predict cytomegalovirus infection status, the study brought together high-throughput TCR immunosequencing, statistical association of individual TCRs with disease status, and machine learning. The study used immunosequencing to profile the T cell repertoires of 600 to 850 subjects and linked those repertoires to cytomegalovirus serostatus. The study aimed to test whether cataloging public T cell receptors could reveal signatures of past pathogen exposure. Alongside the repertoire data, information on donor age, sex, ethnicity and CMV serostatus was compiled. In addition to the first cohort of approximately 650 subjects, a separate validation cohort of under 150 different subjects was used. General conclusions and limits of the study: Because HLA typing was unavailable for some donors at each locus, only the typed subset was used in association tests. A further reported finding was that TCR beta sequences accurately predicted the HLA-A and HLA-B alleles for most subjects in the first cohort. Some IMGT-functional V segments, including TRBV6-2 and TRBV6-3, could not be told apart with the 87-base-pair reads, so those segments were excluded. Correlated functional status among segregating V segments might reflect linkage disequilibrium, but an unknown experimental factor could not be ruled out. Strong co-occurrence of HLA alleles, especially DR and DQ, made assigning TCR associations to individual alleles difficult. The cohort was sequenced for TCR beta chains only, and without alpha or paired-chain data the features that could be detected were limited. The earlier analysis of some 540 of the donors excluded seventeen rarely observed V segments, including chromosome 9 orphons, because counts were too low. Sequencing depth was assumed to be roughly uniform across donors in the presence/absence analyses, though that assumption may not hold. At a false discovery rate of 0.05, a later analysis linked around 17,000 TCR beta sequences to specific HLA alleles. Across donors, most TCR sequences were observed very rarely, whereas some public TCRs were present in many individuals. Most CMV-associated TCR beta chains appeared to be HLA-restricted in a later analysis, and the HLA associations seemed to be driven largely by CMV exposure. According to a later genetic analysis, donors in an Asian-associated ancestry cluster had fewer N-insertions in productive TCRs than the roughly 660-donor mean. In a later analysis, the rate of TCR association differed among HLA loci, with DRB1 alleles having the most associated TCRs and HLA-C alleles having the fewest. CMV serostatus was the only immune exposure information available for the cohort. The study gave a list of 150 to 200 TCR beta chains associated with cytomegalovirus. Broadly in line with IMGT annotations, most TCR beta V segments showed up in productive rearrangements about 87% or about 30% of the time in an earlier analysis of approximately 640 of the donors. Cytomegalovirus status was reported to be diagnosed by the classifier with high specificity and sensitivity in both the original and validation cohorts. In a later analysis, HLA-associated TCR beta chains were found to be more clonally expanded and to have lower generation probabilities than equally common non-associated chains. A later genetic analysis associated a missense DCLRE1C variant with V-gene and J-gene trimming of TCR beta chains, and an independent cohort replicated the association. A cluster of highly shared sequence variants was judged likely to be a technical artifact of the sequencing pipeline. In vitro tests confirmed that a few of the cytomegalovirus-associated TCR beta chains recognize cytomegalovirus antigens. The authors suggested that the approach could potentially be generalized to other disease states and immunological phenotypes. Several of the top co-occurrence clusters appeared to be linked to parvovirus B19, influenza, CMV and Epstein-Barr virus, according to a later analysis.

CDR3 length: 18 amino acids, cysteine to phenylalanine. CDR3 DNA only is kept here, 54 bases in frame from base 1. V is pruned by 2 bases and J by 3 bases, leaving 12 bases of the junction without a gene match. CDR1 MNHNS and CDR2 SASEGT were looked up in the germline V gene. The cohort was made up of about 610 healthy bone marrow donors. At the time of sampling, all cohort members were nominally healthy, though unrecorded immune exposures were likely present. The donor tested CMV seropositive, placing the donor among the 289 seropositive members of the cohort. Every donor gave a peripheral blood sample, and the peripheral blood mononuclear cells from that sample were used for TCR beta sequencing. The Qiagen DNeasy Blood Extraction Kit was used to extract genomic DNA from the blood cell samples. Library preparation employed the immunoSEQ multiplex PCR assay. The multiplex PCR relied on a mix of 60 forward primers for TCR Vbeta segments and 13 reverse primers for TCR Jbeta segments. The CDR3 region of rearranged TCR beta genes was amplified from genomic DNA with a multiplex PCR assay. The amplified TCR beta libraries were sequenced on the Illumina HiSeq System as 87-base-pair reads. The published analysis was carried out like this. Across the 500 to 700 repertoires, a later analysis counted tens of millions of unique TCR beta chains, approximately 12 million of which were shared by at least two donors. Raw reads were error-corrected and collapsed into unique sequences by a nearest-neighbor algorithm in which closely related sequences were merged to remove PCR and sequencing errors. V, D and J gene segments were assigned by aligning CDR3 sequences to IMGT reference sequences. Each retained sequence needed at least a six-nucleotide match to both a V gene segment and a J gene segment. A rearrangement was called productive if the CDR3 had no stop codons and remained in frame with V and J, and every other rearrangement was called non-productive. CDR3 was defined according to IMGT convention as the region running from the second conserved V-encoded cysteine to the conserved J-encoded phenylalanine. The earlier analysis of about 560 of the donors excluded any sequence lacking an unambiguous match to a single V gene segment. In an earlier analysis of a few hundred of the donors, V segments were called functional above 56.7% productive rearrangements and were called segregating when the between-donor standard deviation exceeded 5%. A statistical classification framework was developed to diagnose cytomegalovirus status using the catalog of TCR beta chain sequences. In a later analysis, TCR nucleotide sequences were compared against IMGT/GENE-DB human TR gene sequences so that V and J genes could be assigned. In a later analysis, CDR3 sequences and most-parsimonious VDJ recombination scenarios were assigned using the TCRdist pipeline. A later analysis defined each TCR beta chain by its CDR3 amino acid sequence plus V-gene family, and excluded reads lacking a unique V-gene family. As a way to deal with suspected cross-contamination and a sequencing artifact, a later analysis dropped approximately 570 nucleotide sequences that were highly shared and had low generation probability. A later analysis calculated a clonal expansion index for each public chain from normalized within-repertoire ranks of inferred template counts. Generation probabilities in a later analysis came from a VDJ recombination model fitted to out-of-frame rearrangements, and those results were checked against IGoR. In a later analysis, TCR-TCR, TCR-HLA and TCR-CMV co-occurrence was scored with hypergeometric tests, and a repertoire-size bias correction was applied to TCR pairs. To estimate false discovery rates, a later analysis permuted the HLA or CMV assignments 20 times. In a later analysis, co-occurring TCRs were grouped with DBSCAN, and TCRdist sequence similarity was added when clustering was performed within HLA-allele-positive subsets. Repertoires with fewer than 30,000 or more than 120,000 public chains were left out of co-occurrence clustering, as were about 5 repertoires with anomalous nucleotide sharing. Here the immuneACCESS table is served through TCRdb, limited to in-frame sequences with V and J called. Missing clones are a known gap in these copies; in checked studies unresolved V genes cover under half, and the rest lacks a known reason. Clone size and V and J calls were adopted from that table, with D and trimming inferred from the DNA. Across this sample there are around 100,000 clones, with about four fifths seen only once. The ten largest clones represent 3.5% to 4.5% of the sample.

Note on this clone: No cognate antigen has been identified for it. The record has no base qualities; no much larger clone is one base away.

The sample taken for sequencing was PBMCs. The chain is encoded by TRBV6-1 joined to TRBJ2-1, with 8 bases aligning to TRBD2. The origin of this receptor is a female donor in good health and CMV-seropositive. The DNA is TGTGCCAGCAGTGAACTAACCGGGCTAGCGGGCTTCTACAATGAGCAGTTCTTC. Its protein is CASSELTGLAGFYNEQFF.